This T cell receptor beta chain was sequenced for a study of T cell responses to AZD1222 COVID-19 vaccine. Produced via immunoSEQ multiplex PCR; TCRdb's table is partial and in-frame only. The sample lists roughly 190,000 clones, over 90% occurring once. Study conclusions and caveats: Clonal diversity may have been underestimated in mostly white British donors. Repertoires were collected only later (after the peak T cell response had occurred). Close to half of all spike-specific TCRs reportedly target regions of the variants that are unmutated.

Turning to this clone: What it binds is not known.

This sequence was found in an adult in good health. Sequenced here: peripheral blood, sampled on day 0 of AZD1222 vaccination.

The CDR3 DNA sequence: TGTGCCAGCAGCTTAAGGACTACCGCCCGGGGCGAGCAGTACTTC. Translated, it gives CASSLRTTARGEQYF. V and J are TRBV7-8 and TRBJ2-7, with D tentatively TRBD2 (6 bases). Germline CDR1 and CDR2: SGHVS and FQNEAQ. The length of the CDR3 is 15 residues. Trimming removed 2 bases from V and 6 bases from J, with 17 bases in between. Drawing the rest from reference TRBV7-8 and TRBJ2-7, the complete variable domain is GAGVSQSPRYKVAKRGQDVALRCDPISGHVSLFWYQQALGQGPEFLTYFQNEAQLDKSGLPSDRFFAERPEGSVSTLKIQRTQQEDSAVYLCASSLRTTARGEQYFGPGTRLTVT.